This is a list of T cell receptor beta chains from one sample in a study of shared clonotypes between healthy human individuals. This table comes from immunoSEQ multiplex PCR, and its TCRdb copy is limited to in-frame clones, with some not included. The sample shows more than 1,200,000 clones, about 98.5% of them seen only once. What was sequenced was naive CD4+ T cells sorted from blood. These receptors were taken from a young man in good health. The CDR3 runs from the conserved cysteine through the conserved F or W. Each record gives: V gene, J gene, clone size, D gene, CDR3 protein, CDR3 DNA. D genes are given only for firm matches. Clone sizes are given selectively: once, few, many, or a class where the clone is expanded.

v_call: TRBV10-3; j_call: TRBJ2-1; clone_size: NA; d_call: NA; cdr3_aa: CAISPGQEQFF; cdr3_nt: TGTGCCATCAGCCCAGGACAGGAGCAGTTCTTC
v_call: TRBV27; j_call: TRBJ2-7; clone_size: NA; d_call: TRBD2; cdr3_aa: CASSLSISGSREQYF; cdr3_nt: TGTGCCAGCAGTTTATCGATAAGCGGGAGCCGGGAGCAGTACTTC
v_call: TRBV5-1; j_call: TRBJ2-3; clone_size: NA; d_call: NA; cdr3_aa: CASSHRALGGDTQYF; cdr3_nt: TGCGCCAGCAGCCACCGGGCCCTCGGAGGGGATACGCAGTATTTT
v_call: TRBV30; j_call: TRBJ2-5; clone_size: NA; d_call: TRBD2; cdr3_aa: CAWASGQETQYF; cdr3_nt: TGTGCCTGGGCTAGCGGGCAAGAGACCCAGTACTTC
v_call: TRBV5-6; j_call: TRBJ2-7; clone_size: NA; d_call: NA; cdr3_aa: CASSLSDEQYF; cdr3_nt: TGTGCCAGCAGCTTGAGCGACGAGCAGTACTTC
v_call: TRBV5-4; j_call: TRBJ2-5; clone_size: NA; d_call: NA; cdr3_aa: CASSLYRALETQYF; cdr3_nt: TGTGCCAGCAGCTTGTACAGGGCGCTGGAGACCCAGTACTTC
v_call: TRBV5-1; j_call: TRBJ2-7; clone_size: NA; d_call: TRBD1; cdr3_aa: CASSLAHRQGYEQYF; cdr3_nt: TGCGCCAGCAGCTTGGCACATCGACAGGGCTACGAGCAGTACTTC
v_call: TRBV18; j_call: TRBJ2-5; clone_size: NA; d_call: NA; cdr3_aa: CASSPARAQETQYF; cdr3_nt: TGTGCCAGCTCCCCTGCGAGGGCGCAAGAGACCCAGTACTTC
v_call: TRBV10-3; j_call: TRBJ2-3; clone_size: NA; d_call: TRBD2; cdr3_aa: CAISEEAGGLFQTDTQYF; cdr3_nt: TGTGCCATCAGTGAGGAAGCGGGAGGGCTTTTTCAGACAGATACGCAGTATTTT
v_call: TRBV5-1; j_call: TRBJ2-7; clone_size: NA; d_call: TRBD2; cdr3_aa: CASSFGLAGVFEQYF; cdr3_nt: TGCGCCAGCAGCTTCGGACTAGCGGGAGTGTTCGAGCAGTACTTC
v_call: TRBV30; j_call: TRBJ1-3; clone_size: NA; d_call: NA; cdr3_aa: CAWSVPRTDVGNTIYF; cdr3_nt: TGTGCCTGGAGTGTACCACGGACAGACGTCGGAAACACCATATATTTT
v_call: TRBV29-1; j_call: TRBJ1-1; clone_size: NA; d_call: TRBD1; cdr3_aa: CSVDMQGGFHAEAFF; cdr3_nt: TGCAGCGTTGATATGCAGGGGGGATTTCATGCTGAAGCTTTCTTT
v_call: TRBV7-3; j_call: TRBJ2-3; clone_size: NA; d_call: NA; cdr3_aa: CASSKVGGTRTDTQYF; cdr3_nt: TGTGCCAGCAGTAAAGTGGGGGGCACTCGGACAGATACGCAGTATTTT
v_call: TRBV9; j_call: TRBJ2-1; clone_size: NA; d_call: NA; cdr3_aa: CASSVEVFDEQFF; cdr3_nt: TGTGCCAGCAGCGTGGAGGTTTTCGATGAGCAGTTCTTC
v_call: TRBV7-6; j_call: TRBJ2-2; clone_size: NA; d_call: TRBD1; cdr3_aa: CASSLSWTGKNTGELFF; cdr3_nt: TGTGCCAGCAGCTTATCCTGGACAGGAAAAAACACCGGGGAGCTGTTTTTT
v_call: TRBV5-4; j_call: TRBJ2-2; clone_size: NA; d_call: NA; cdr3_aa: CASSPGGGGRNTGELFF; cdr3_nt: TGTGCCAGCAGCCCCGGCGGAGGCGGCAGAAACACCGGGGAGCTGTTTTTT
v_call: TRBV13; j_call: TRBJ2-5; clone_size: NA; d_call: TRBD2; cdr3_aa: CASSASGETQYF; cdr3_nt: TGTGCCAGCAGCGCTAGCGGGGAGACCCAGTACTTC
v_call: TRBV5-1; j_call: TRBJ2-1; clone_size: NA; d_call: NA; cdr3_aa: CASSLRLLGSYNEQFF; cdr3_nt: TGCGCCAGCAGCTTACGATTATTAGGCTCCTACAATGAGCAGTTCTTC
v_call: TRBV11-3; j_call: TRBJ2-2; clone_size: NA; d_call: NA; cdr3_aa: CASSLGGAGTGELFF; cdr3_nt: TGTGCCAGCAGCTTAGGGGGGGCTGGCACCGGGGAGCTGTTTTTT
v_call: TRBV6-1; j_call: TRBJ1-5; clone_size: NA; d_call: NA; cdr3_aa: CASSERLGNQPQHF; cdr3_nt: TGTGCCAGCAGTGAGCGGTTGGGCAATCAGCCCCAGCATTTT
v_call: TRBV5-1; j_call: TRBJ2-5; clone_size: NA; d_call: TRBD2; cdr3_aa: CASSTGLAGEETQYF; cdr3_nt: TGCGCCAGCAGCACCGGACTAGCGGGGGAGGAGACCCAGTACTTC
v_call: TRBV15; j_call: TRBJ2-2; clone_size: once; d_call: NA; cdr3_aa: CATSSLDGTGELFF; cdr3_nt: TGTGCCACCAGCAGCCTAGACGGCACCGGGGAGCTGTTTTTT
v_call: TRBV19; j_call: TRBJ2-7; clone_size: NA; d_call: TRBD2; cdr3_aa: CASSTSLAGTEQYF; cdr3_nt: TGTGCCAGTAGTACCTCTCTAGCGGGAACCGAGCAGTACTTC
v_call: TRBV18; j_call: TRBJ1-4; clone_size: NA; d_call: TRBD1; cdr3_aa: CASSLDRGFATNEKLFF; cdr3_nt: TGTGCCAGCTCACTTGACAGGGGTTTTGCAACTAATGAAAAACTGTTTTTT
v_call: TRBV18; j_call: TRBJ2-7; clone_size: NA; d_call: NA; cdr3_aa: CASSQLEGSYEQYF; cdr3_nt: TGTGCCAGCTCACAGTTGGAGGGCTCCTACGAGCAGTACTTC
v_call: TRBV14; j_call: TRBJ2-3; clone_size: NA; d_call: NA; cdr3_aa: CASSQKMADSADKGRLVFDTQYF; cdr3_nt: TGTGCCAGCAGCCAAAAGATGGCGGACAGCGCAGATAAGGGACGACTAGTATTCGATACGCAGTATTTT
v_call: TRBV30; j_call: TRBJ2-1; clone_size: once; d_call: TRBD2; cdr3_aa: CAWSVSAGGVNEQFF; cdr3_nt: TGTGCCTGGAGTGTCAGCGCGGGAGGGGTAAATGAGCAGTTCTTC
v_call: TRBV5-1; j_call: TRBJ2-7; clone_size: NA; d_call: TRBD2; cdr3_aa: CASSPKAGGNEQYF; cdr3_nt: TGCGCCAGCAGCCCCAAAGCGGGGGGAAACGAGCAGTACTTC
v_call: TRBV30; j_call: TRBJ2-7; clone_size: NA; d_call: NA; cdr3_aa: CAWSPGITYEQYF; cdr3_nt: TGTGCCTGGAGTCCAGGTATTACATACGAGCAGTACTTC
v_call: TRBV5-1; j_call: TRBJ2-2; clone_size: NA; d_call: NA; cdr3_aa: CASSLAPTGELFF; cdr3_nt: TGCGCCAGCAGCCTGGCACCGACCGGGGAGCTGTTTTTT
v_call: TRBV7-6; j_call: TRBJ2-2; clone_size: NA; d_call: NA; cdr3_aa: CASSLAAGELFF; cdr3_nt: TGTGCCAGCAGCTTAGCGGCCGGGGAGCTGTTTTTT
v_call: TRBV18; j_call: TRBJ1-2; clone_size: NA; d_call: NA; cdr3_aa: CASSPGPGGYTF; cdr3_nt: TGTGCCAGCTCACCAGGACCTGGGGGCTACACCTTC
v_call: TRBV18; j_call: TRBJ2-3; clone_size: NA; d_call: NA; cdr3_aa: CASSPPTHPTDTQYF; cdr3_nt: TGTGCCAGCTCACCACCGACCCACCCCACAGATACGCAGTATTTT
v_call: TRBV9; j_call: TRBJ2-3; clone_size: NA; d_call: NA; cdr3_aa: CASSVGADTQYF; cdr3_nt: TGTGCCAGCAGCGTAGGTGCCGATACGCAGTATTTT
v_call: TRBV6-1; j_call: TRBJ2-1; clone_size: NA; d_call: TRBD2; cdr3_aa: CASSEHRGLGQKYNEQFF; cdr3_nt: TGTGCCAGCAGTGAACACCGAGGACTAGGCCAAAAATACAATGAGCAGTTCTTC
v_call: TRBV19; j_call: TRBJ2-1; clone_size: once; d_call: NA; cdr3_aa: CASNLGGRSYNEQFF; cdr3_nt: TGTGCCAGTAACCTCGGGGGACGCTCCTACAATGAGCAGTTCTTC
v_call: TRBV6-5; j_call: TRBJ1-4; clone_size: NA; d_call: NA; cdr3_aa: CASKDGATQEKLSF; cdr3_nt: TGTGCCAGCAAGGACGGGGCCACCCAAGAAAAACTGTCTTTT
v_call: TRBV28; j_call: TRBJ2-7; clone_size: NA; d_call: TRBD1; cdr3_aa: CASSSPGTGWYEQYF; cdr3_nt: TGTGCCAGCAGTTCCCCTGGGACAGGGTGGTACGAGCAGTACTTC
v_call: TRBV28; j_call: TRBJ1-4; clone_size: NA; d_call: TRBD1; cdr3_aa: CASRTGDEKLFF; cdr3_nt: TGTGCCAGCAGGACAGGGGACGAAAAACTGTTTTTT
v_call: TRBV10-2; j_call: TRBJ2-7; clone_size: NA; d_call: NA; cdr3_aa: CASSESLAEQYF; cdr3_nt: TGCGCCAGCAGTGAGTCACTAGCCGAGCAGTACTTC
v_call: TRBV13; j_call: TRBJ2-7; clone_size: NA; d_call: TRBD1; cdr3_aa: CASSLGAMRGGLSYEQYF; cdr3_nt: TGTGCCAGCAGCTTAGGGGCCATGAGAGGGGGCCTCTCCTACGAGCAGTACTTC
v_call: TRBV5-8; j_call: TRBJ1-2; clone_size: NA; d_call: NA; cdr3_aa: CASSLFSGTAAGSGYTF; cdr3_nt: TGTGCCAGCAGCTTGTTTAGTGGAACTGCCGCCGGTAGCGGCTACACCTTC
v_call: TRBV19; j_call: TRBJ2-7; clone_size: NA; d_call: TRBD1; cdr3_aa: CASSPRTGQGPREQYF; cdr3_nt: TGTGCCAGTAGTCCCCGCACAGGACAGGGGCCGAGGGAGCAGTACTTC
v_call: TRBV28; j_call: TRBJ2-1; clone_size: NA; d_call: TRBD2; cdr3_aa: CASRSRTSGNYNEQFF; cdr3_nt: TGTGCCAGCAGGAGCAGGACTAGCGGGAATTACAATGAGCAGTTCTTC
v_call: TRBV7-2; j_call: TRBJ2-2; clone_size: NA; d_call: NA; cdr3_aa: CASSDLGGTGELFF; cdr3_nt: TGTGCCAGCAGCGACTTGGGCGGGACCGGGGAGCTGTTTTTT
v_call: TRBV5-1; j_call: TRBJ2-7; clone_size: NA; d_call: TRBD2; cdr3_aa: CASSSGLAGGYEQYF; cdr3_nt: TGCGCCAGCAGCTCGGGACTAGCGGGAGGCTACGAGCAGTACTTC
v_call: TRBV28; j_call: TRBJ2-1; clone_size: NA; d_call: TRBD2; cdr3_aa: CASSSPGTSGSGEQFF; cdr3_nt: TGTGCCAGCAGTTCCCCAGGGACTAGCGGGAGTGGTGAGCAGTTCTTC
v_call: TRBV7-2; j_call: TRBJ2-1; clone_size: once; d_call: TRBD1; cdr3_aa: CASSFGQGYNEQFF; cdr3_nt: TGTGCCAGCAGCTTCGGACAGGGGTACAATGAGCAGTTCTTC
v_call: TRBV6-1; j_call: TRBJ1-1; clone_size: NA; d_call: NA; cdr3_aa: CASSEIAGLMNTEAFF; cdr3_nt: TGTGCCAGCAGTGAAATAGCGGGCCTAATGAACACTGAAGCTTTCTTT
v_call: TRBV7-2; j_call: TRBJ2-2; clone_size: once; d_call: NA; cdr3_aa: CASSSEFTGELFF; cdr3_nt: TGTGCCAGCAGCTCAGAGTTCACCGGGGAGCTGTTTTTT
v_call: TRBV29-1; j_call: TRBJ1-1; clone_size: NA; d_call: TRBD1; cdr3_aa: CSANKNPGQGPNTEAFF; cdr3_nt: TGCAGCGCCAATAAAAACCCCGGACAGGGGCCGAACACTGAAGCTTTCTTT
v_call: TRBV9; j_call: TRBJ2-1; clone_size: NA; d_call: NA; cdr3_aa: CASSVEFAGLGGEQFF; cdr3_nt: TGTGCCAGCAGCGTAGAGTTCGCGGGTCTAGGTGGTGAGCAGTTCTTC
v_call: TRBV5-5; j_call: TRBJ1-1; clone_size: once; d_call: NA; cdr3_aa: CASSVLARTEAFF; cdr3_nt: TGTGCCAGCAGCGTTTTAGCTAGGACTGAAGCTTTCTTT